Listed below are T cell receptor beta chains from one sample, sequenced in a study of blood T cells in healthy people across ages. TCRdb reprocessed the 5' RACE reads with MiXCR, giving one entry per CDR3 protein. The table has 850,000 to 1,000,000 distinct CDR3 sequences, approximately 49% seen once. Source material: blood. These receptors all stem from a man aged 25 to 40 in good health. The CDR3 runs from the conserved cysteine through the conserved F or W. A D gene is named only where the DNA matches it firmly. Clone sizes are given selectively: once, few, many, or a class where the clone is expanded.

V	D	J	size	CDR3	DNA
TRBV9	-	TRBJ2-7	-	CASSVAGARGIHEQYF	TGTGCCAGCAGCGTAGCTGGCGCTCGGGGGATCCACGAGCAGTACTTC
TRBV6-5	-	TRBJ1-4	-	CASSYWGGPTFNEKLFF	TGTGCCAGCAGTTACTGGGGGGGCCCCACCTTCAATGAAAAACTGTTTTTT
TRBV7-2	-	TRBJ1-1	-	CASSLLGQGSQAFF	TGTGCCAGCAGTTTATTAGGGCAGGGGTCGCAAGCTTTCTTT
TRBV25-1	TRBD1	TRBJ2-7	-	CASSEPRSGGNYEQYF	TGTGCCAGCAGTGAACCTCGGTCAGGGGGCAACTACGAGCAGTACTTC
TRBV2	TRBD2	TRBJ2-2	-	CASGRGELFF	TGTGCCTCCGGGAGGGGGGAGCTGTTTTTT
TRBV27	-	TRBJ1-2	-	CASRLGPMYGYTF	TGTGCCAGCAGACTGGGGCCGATGTATGGCTACACCTTC
TRBV7-3	-	TRBJ1-1	-	CASSLNAGLNTEAFF	TGTGCCAGCAGCTTAAATGCAGGACTGAACACTGAAGCTTTCTTT
TRBV5-1	-	TRBJ2-7	-	CASRLTQGSYEQYF	TGCGCCAGCCGGCTCACACAGGGCTCCTACGAGCAGTACTTC
TRBV29-1	TRBD1	TRBJ1-1	few	CSGRDSSMNTEAFF	TGCAGCGGGCGGGACAGCTCCATGAACACTGAAGCTTTCTTT
TRBV12-3/TRBV12-4	-	TRBJ1-6	few	CASRSEARGGYNSPLHF	TGTGCCAGCAGATCAGAGGCTCGAGGGGGCTATAATTCACCCCTCCACTTT
TRBV12-3/TRBV12-4	-	TRBJ2-7	many	CASSSPGIDEQYF	TGTGCCAGCAGCTCCCCCGGGATCGACGAGCAGTACTTC
TRBV6-2/TRBV6-3	TRBD1	TRBJ2-7	few	CASSSSGTGMTKHPYEQYF	TGTGCCAGCAGTTCCTCCGGGACAGGGATGACCAAGCATCCCTACGAGCAGTACTTC
TRBV4-2	-	TRBJ2-5	-	CASSQGAGAGETQYF	TGTGCCAGCAGCCAAGGGGCGGGGGCGGGAGAGACCCAGTACTTC
TRBV3-1	-	TRBJ2-7	-	CASSHLAAYEQYF	TGTGCCAGCAGCCATCTAGCCGCCTACGAGCAGTACTTC
TRBV27	TRBD1	TRBJ2-7	few	CASSPYDRVVNHEQYF	TGTGCCAGCAGCCCCTACGACAGGGTAGTTAACCACGAGCAGTACTTC
TRBV7-8	-	TRBJ1-2	once	CASSPRVGGANYGYTF	TGTGCCAGCAGCCCGAGGGTGGGGGGAGCCAACTATGGCTACACCTTC
TRBV6-6	-	TRBJ2-7	few	CASSYSSKGTEQYF	TGTGCCAGCAGTTACTCGAGCAAAGGTACCGAGCAGTACTTC
TRBV7-2	-	TRBJ2-1	few	CASTLLGGNEQFF	TGTGCCAGCACCTTACTCGGGGGTAATGAGCAGTTCTTC
TRBV2	-	TRBJ1-2	few	CASRAEGSDYGYTF	TGTGCCAGCAGGGCGGAAGGGAGCGACTATGGCTACACCTTC
TRBV13	TRBD1	TRBJ2-7	-	CASSLGDRVNEQYF	TGTGCCAGCAGCTTGGGGGACAGGGTCAACGAGCAGTACTTC
TRBV27	-	TRBJ2-1	few	CASRMNRDVTYNEQFF	TGTGCCAGCAGAATGAACCGGGACGTGACATACAATGAGCAGTTCTTC
TRBV5-1	-	TRBJ2-7	-	CASSSGGTTYEQYF	TGCGCCAGCAGCTCGGGGGGCACCACCTACGAGCAGTACTTC
TRBV6-5	-	TRBJ1-4	many	CASSPIRTRDEKLFF	TGTGCCAGCAGCCCTATCAGGACTCGGGATGAAAAACTGTTTTTT
TRBV2	-	TRBJ2-1	-	CASTETDYNEQFF	TGTGCCAGCACGGAGACAGATTACAATGAGCAGTTCTTC